Following are 14 T cell receptor beta chains from one sample sequenced in a study of CD8 T cells in ankylosing spondylitis (TCRdb year 2017). The method behind the library was 5' RACE. The run used an Illumina HiSeq 2500. TCRdb cleaned the public reads at Q25 with fastp, built clones with MiXCR and kept in-frame beta chains. Rows are combined by CDR3 protein, so each entry shows the most common genes and DNA. For this sample there are some 300,000 distinct CDR3 sequences; less than 25% appear just once. The top ten constitute 3.5% of the sample. The specimen sequenced was blood, either unsorted or a sorted T cell fraction (not recorded which). The receptors were gathered from a female donor with ankylosing spondylitis or in good health (not recorded which).

The chain employs TRBV19 and TRBJ2-5; 7 bases align to TRBD2. V shed 8 bases and J 3 bases; nucleotides not matched to a gene: 9. This CDR3 region has 14 residues. Germline CDR1 is LNHDA and CDR2 is SQIVND (reference sequence). CDR3 sequence (DNA): TGTGCCAGTTCCCTGAGCGGGACCGAAGAGACCCAGTACTTC. Protein product: CASSLSGTEETQYF.

This clonotype appeared a few times. This chain uses TRBV6-5 with TRBJ1-4; unclear D gene. CDR1 is MNHEY and CDR2 is SVGAGI in the germline V gene. This CDR3 is built from 12 residues. Trimming took off 2 bases at V and 7 bases at J, with 5 bases between the two ends. In DNA form, the CDR3 reads TGTGCCAGCAGTTACGACGGTGAAAAACTGTTTTTT. Translation: CASSYDGEKLFF.

This clonotype was picked up many times. CDR3 bases: TGTGCCAGCAGCCTAGTTGCGAACACCGGGGAGCTGTTTTTT. Its translation: CASSLVANTGELFF. The chain has TRBV6-4 and TRBJ2-2; D is undetermined. The ends were cut back, 6 bases at V and 0 bases at J, with 8 bases in the middle. Germline V lookup: CDR1 MRHNA, CDR2 SNTAGT. There are 14 residues in the CDR3.

This clonotype was detected a few times. The chain combines TRBV7-2 with TRBJ2-1; TRBD2 matches at 15 bases. Germline V CDR1 and CDR2: SGHTA, FQGNSA. The CDR3 runs 15 residues. Losses at the gene ends were 5 bases for V and 10 bases for J; bases not matched to a gene: 6. In nucleotides, the CDR3 is TGTGCCAGCAGCCCTCGGACTAGCGGGAGGGAGGAGCAGTTCTTC. It translates to CASSPRTSGREEQFF.

This clonotype was seen more than once but under ten times. The chain employs TRBV6-5 and TRBJ2-5; a possible D gene is TRBD1 (5 bases). V lost 3 bases and J 4 bases, leaving 12 bases between the germline ends. CDR3 length: 14 amino acids. The V gene's germline CDR1 is MNHEY and CDR2 SVGAGI. The CDR3 nucleotides are TGTGCCAGCAGTTATCTTAACAGGCCAGAGACCCAGTACTTC. Its protein product is CASSYLNRPETQYF.

This clonotype has only a few counts. The chain employs TRBV12-3 or TRBV12-4 and TRBJ1-5, with D possibly TRBD1 on 6 matching bases. This CDR3 contains 14 residues. Trimming took 3 bases from V and 3 from J, leaving 9 bases between them. The CDR3 reads CASSFAGANQPQHF. The CDR3 nucleotides are TGTGCCAGCAGTTTCGCAGGGGCCAATCAGCCCCAGCATTTT.

This clonotype was picked up one time. The chain uses TRBV20-1 and TRBJ2-3; 8 bases fit TRBD2. The CDR3 has 13 amino acids. The V gene's germline CDR1 is DFQATT and CDR2 SNEGSKA (reference sequence). Losses at the gene ends were 1 base for V and 5 bases for J; bases not matched to a gene: 2. The CDR3 DNA reads TGCAGTGCTAGAGTAGCGGGGAAAGATACGCAGTATTTT. It is translated as CSARVAGKDTQYF.

This clonotype was seen only a few times. The chain carries TRBV4-3 and TRBJ2-3; D possibly uses TRBD1 or TRBD2 (5 bases each). The CDR3 consists of 16 residues. The germline CDR1 and CDR2 sequences are LGHNA and YSLEER. The germline V and J ends were trimmed by 0 bases and 1 base, with 11 bases remaining between them. The CDR3 DNA reads as TGCGCCAGCAGCCAAGATGGGGGAGTGGGCACAGATACGCAGTATTTT. Its translation is CASSQDGGVGTDTQYF.

This clonotype came up a few times. V is TRBV29-1 and J is TRBJ2-3; 7 bases map to TRBD1. The CDR3 extends over 14 amino acids. CDR1 SQVTM and CDR2 ANQGSEA come from the germline V gene. The junction had 7 bases not matched to a gene; V was cut back by 3 bases and J by 4 bases. CDR3 sequence (DNA): TGCAGCGTTGAGATCCTTCAGGGGGCAGATACGCAGTATTTT. Protein sequence: CSVEILQGADTQYF.

The chain uses TRBV30 and TRBJ2-2; 12 positions agree with TRBD2. The CDR3 spans 15 residues. V was clipped by 5 bases and J by 5 bases; unmatched bases: 6. Germline V lookup: CDR1 GTSNPN, CDR2 SVGIG (reference sequence). This CDR3 reads CAWVPGLAGTGELFF. CDR3 nucleotides: TGTGCCTGGGTACCGGGACTAGCGGGTACCGGGGAGCTGTTTTTT.

The gene calls are TRBV12-3 or TRBV12-4 and TRBJ2-2, with D perhaps matching TRBD1 (5 bases). The CDR3 loop spans 12 amino acids. V was pared by 6 bases and J by 6 bases, with 8 bases between. The CDR3: CASSRQSGELFF. The CDR3 nucleotides are TGTGCCAGCAGCCGACAGTCCGGGGAGCTGTTTTTT.

Ten or more counts support this clonotype. At one end, the junction sequence differs from germline, possibly due to a read error. V gene TRBV4-3 combines with J gene TRBJ2-7; 7 bases agree with TRBD2. CDR1 and CDR2 from the germline V gene are LGHNA and YSLEER. This CDR3 spans 16 amino acids. The CDR3 loop reads CASRQDMGGTAYEQYF. CDR3 DNA sequence: TGCGCCAGCAGGCAAGATATGGGAGGGACGGCCTACGAGCAGTACTTC.

This clonotype was recorded many times. The V call is TRBV12-3 or TRBV12-4, the J call TRBJ2-3, with D unclear. Trimming pared 3 bases from V and 5 bases from J, leaving 12 bases between. This CDR3 comprises 14 residues. The CDR3 reads CASSLPGNRDTQYF. The CDR3, as DNA: TGTGCCAGCAGTTTGCCCGGAAATCGAGATACGCAGTATTTT.

The chain has TRBV21-1 and TRBJ2-2; the table's TRBD2 call for D was not verified on the DNA. TRBV21-1 is a listed pseudogene. The CDR3 sequence is 11 residues long. The chain's CDR3 is CAVRDQGELFF. The DNA for the CDR3 is TGTGCCGTACGGGACCAGGGGGAGCTGTTTTTT.